Listed below are T cell receptor beta chains from one sample, sequenced in a study of cytomegalovirus exposure and HLA in healthy donors. This table comes from immunoSEQ multiplex PCR, and its TCRdb copy is limited to in-frame clones, with some not included. The repertoire holds 150,000 to 200,000 clones, roughly 79% seen once, with about 1.6% in the top ten. Source material: PBMCs. Receptor source: a middle-aged man in good health and CMV-seronegative. Each CDR3 is given with its conserved first and last residue. Fields, in order: V gene, D gene, CDR3 length, clone size, J gene, CDR3 DNA, CDR3 protein. The D gene is left open where the match is weak. Size is omitted from some rows. Given values are once, few, many or a class for expanded clones.

V: TRBV5-5
D: -
length: 14
size: once
J: TRBJ1-5
DNA: TGTGCCAGCAGCTCGGGGAACGCGGATCAGCCCCAGCATTTT
CDR3: CASSSGNADQPQHF

V: TRBV5-8
D: -
length: 13
size: -
J: TRBJ1-5
DNA: TGTGCCAGTCGGGTTTATAGCAATCAGCCCCAGCATTTT
CDR3: CASRVYSNQPQHF

V: TRBV15
D: TRBD2
length: 17
size: few
J: TRBJ2-5
DNA: TGTGCCACCAGCAGAGATATTAGCGGGAGGGGGGGAGAGACCCAGTACTTC
CDR3: CATSRDISGRGGETQYF

V: TRBV11-1
D: -
length: 14
size: -
J: TRBJ2-5
DNA: TGTGCCAGCAGCTTAGTCAGGAGGCAGGAGACCCAGTACTTC
CDR3: CASSLVRRQETQYF

V: TRBV7-2
D: -
length: 15
size: -
J: TRBJ1-5
DNA: TGTGCCAGCAGCTTAAAGGGGACCGGGGGTCAGCCCCAGCATTTT
CDR3: CASSLKGTGGQPQHF

V: TRBV5-6
D: TRBD1
length: 13
size: -
J: TRBJ1-1
DNA: TGTGCCAGCAGCTGGGACAGGGGGACTGAAGCTTTCTTT
CDR3: CASSWDRGTEAFF

V: TRBV6-5
D: -
length: 13
size: -
J: TRBJ2-7
DNA: TGTGCCAGCACCCCCGGGAGCCCATATGAGCAGTACTTC
CDR3: CASTPGSPYEQYF

V: TRBV2
D: TRBD1
length: 15
size: -
J: TRBJ2-7
DNA: TGTGCCAGCAGTGCCTCGGACAGGGGAGGCTCCGAGCAGTACTTC
CDR3: CASSASDRGGSEQYF

V: TRBV29-1
D: -
length: 14
size: -
J: TRBJ1-4
DNA: TGCAGCGTTGACGGGGAGGGGCCGGATGAAAAACTGTTTTTT
CDR3: CSVDGEGPDEKLFF

V: TRBV5-1
D: -
length: 13
size: -
J: TRBJ1-1
DNA: TGCGCCAGCAGCCCCGGCGGGGGAAACGTAGCTTTCTTT
CDR3: CASSPGGGNVAFF

V: TRBV29-1
D: -
length: 15
size: once
J: TRBJ2-5
DNA: TGCAGCGTCGACCTGGCCGGGGGGCCTCGGGAGACCCAGTACTTC
CDR3: CSVDLAGGPRETQYF

V: TRBV14
D: -
length: 15
size: -
J: TRBJ2-2
DNA: TGTGCCAGCAGCCAAGAGGGCGAGGGAACCGGGGAGCTGTTTTTT
CDR3: CASSQEGEGTGELFF

V: TRBV9
D: TRBD2
length: 16
size: -
J: TRBJ2-1
DNA: TGTGCCAGCAGAGGGGGGAGGCGGGAGGGAGTTAATGAGCAGTTCTTC
CDR3: CASRGGRREGVNEQFF

V: TRBV4-2
D: -
length: 17
size: once
J: TRBJ2-2
DNA: TGTGCCAGCAGCCAAGAGTCGACTTACGCGAACACCGGGGAGCTGTTTTTT
CDR3: CASSQESTYANTGELFF

V: TRBV5-1
D: -
length: 13
size: -
J: TRBJ2-4
DNA: TGCGCCAGCAGCTTGACAGGTAAAAACATTCAGTACTTC
CDR3: CASSLTGKNIQYF

V: TRBV27
D: -
length: 17
size: -
J: TRBJ2-7
DNA: TGTGCCAGCAGTTTATCGCCCGCAAACCTCCTACCTTACGAGCAGTACTTC
CDR3: CASSLSPANLLPYEQYF

V: TRBV5-1
D: TRBD2
length: 16
size: -
J: TRBJ2-3
DNA: TGCGCCAGCAGCTTGTCGGCGGGAGGGCCTCGAGATACGCAGTATTTT
CDR3: CASSLSAGGPRDTQYF

V: TRBV30
D: TRBD1
length: 14
size: -
J: TRBJ1-2
DNA: TGTGCCTGGAGAGGGGGACAGGGGTACTATGGCTACACCTTC
CDR3: CAWRGGQGYYGYTF

V: TRBV29-1
D: -
length: 11
size: -
J: TRBJ2-3
DNA: TGCAGCGTTTCAGGGATAGATACGCAGTATTTT
CDR3: CSVSGIDTQYF

V: TRBV9
D: -
length: 15
size: -
J: TRBJ2-2
DNA: TGTGCCAGCAGCGCCAGGGTTGGCGACACCGGGGAGCTGTTTTTT
CDR3: CASSARVGDTGELFF

V: TRBV15
D: TRBD2
length: 14
size: -
J: TRBJ2-3
DNA: TGTGCCACCAGCAGAAGGACTAGCGGAGATACGCAGTATTTT
CDR3: CATSRRTSGDTQYF

V: TRBV5-1
D: TRBD1
length: 15
size: few
J: TRBJ2-3
DNA: TGCGCCAGCAGCTTACAGGGGGCCCGCACAGATACGCAGTATTTT
CDR3: CASSLQGARTDTQYF

V: TRBV7-3
D: -
length: 13
size: -
J: TRBJ2-7
DNA: TGTGCCAGCAGCCCAAAAGGAGGGTACGAGCAGTACTTC
CDR3: CASSPKGGYEQYF

V: TRBV15
D: -
length: 12
size: -
J: TRBJ1-4
DNA: TGTGCCACCAGCAGATATAATGAAAAACTGTTTTTT
CDR3: CATSRYNEKLFF